The subject of this entry is one TCR beta chain. Its cognate antigen is unknown. The record originates from a study of T cell responses to AZD1222 COVID-19 vaccine. TCRdb's table, derived via immunoSEQ multiplex PCR, lists solely in-frame clones and lacks some. The table has over 90,000 clones, 88% seen once. Pooled samples include second doses given at about 4 or 12 weeks. Whole-study findings and limits: The study found Spike-specific TCR breadth and depth rose after two AZD1222 doses.

This CDR3 contains 17 residues. V was shortened by 4 bases and J by 0 bases, with 16 bases between the two germline ends. The receptor was derived from an adult who received the AZD1222 COVID-19 vaccine. The rearrangement links TRBV23-1 to TRBJ1-5; D is unresolved. TRBV23-1 is an ORF, and what it does is uncertain. This specimen consisted of peripheral blood, obtained 28 days after the second AZD1222 dose. The CDR3 reads CASSPHSHLDSNQPQHF. DNA of the CDR3: TGCGCCAGCAGTCCCCATTCCCATCTCGATAGCAATCAGCCCCAGCATTTT.